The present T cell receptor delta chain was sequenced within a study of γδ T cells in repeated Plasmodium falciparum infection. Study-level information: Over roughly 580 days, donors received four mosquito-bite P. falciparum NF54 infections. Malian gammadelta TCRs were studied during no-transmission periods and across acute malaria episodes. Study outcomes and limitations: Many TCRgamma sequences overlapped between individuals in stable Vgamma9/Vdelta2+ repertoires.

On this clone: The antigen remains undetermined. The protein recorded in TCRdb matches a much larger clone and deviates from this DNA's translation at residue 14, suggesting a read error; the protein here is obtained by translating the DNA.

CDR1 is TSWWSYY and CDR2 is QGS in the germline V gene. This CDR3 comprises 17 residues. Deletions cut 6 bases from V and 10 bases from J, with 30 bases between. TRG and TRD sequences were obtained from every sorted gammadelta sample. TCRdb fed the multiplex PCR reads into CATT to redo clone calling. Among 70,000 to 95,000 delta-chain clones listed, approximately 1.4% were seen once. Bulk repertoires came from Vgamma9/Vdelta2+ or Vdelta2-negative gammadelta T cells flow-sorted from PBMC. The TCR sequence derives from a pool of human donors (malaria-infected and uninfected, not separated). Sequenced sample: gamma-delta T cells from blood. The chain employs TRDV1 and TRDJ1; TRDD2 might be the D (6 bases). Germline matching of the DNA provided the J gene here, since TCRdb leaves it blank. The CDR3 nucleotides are TGTGCTCTTGGCGATGGCTCCTTCCCGCTTAAGTCCCCCGGACTCATCTTT. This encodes CALGDGSFPLKSPGLIF.